The rows below give T cell receptor beta chains drawn from one sample of a study of blood T cell repertoires in COVID-19. TCRdb keeps only in-frame clones here, not all; method: immunoSEQ multiplex PCR. The sample carries roughly 440,000 clones, approximately 88% recorded once. Sequencing was done on a sample of peripheral blood. The receptors derive from a woman between 45 and 60 years old with COVID-19, enrolled during active disease. Each CDR3 is given with its conserved first and last residue. The order of the fields is CDR3 DNA, CDR3 protein, D gene, clone size, J gene, V gene. D genes are given only for firm matches. Rows give clone size only sometimes, using once, few, many, or a class for an expanded clone.

DNA: TGTGCCAGCAGCTTAGCGGCCGGGACTAGCGTCATAGATGAGCAGTTCTTC
CDR3: CASSLAAGTSVIDEQFF
D: TRBD2
size: -
J: TRBJ2-1
V: TRBV11-3

DNA: TGTGCCAGCAGCCTGGACTTTTCAGAGACCCAGTACTTC
CDR3: CASSLDFSETQYF
D: -
size: -
J: TRBJ2-5
V: TRBV3-1/TRBV3-2

DNA: TGCGCCAGCAGCTTGGGATTTGGGGCAGGGGAAGCTTTCTTT
CDR3: CASSLGFGAGEAFF
D: -
size: -
J: TRBJ1-1
V: TRBV5-1

DNA: TGTGCCAGCAGCCCAGGGTCGAGGACTGAAGCTTTCTTT
CDR3: CASSPGSRTEAFF
D: -
size: -
J: TRBJ1-1
V: TRBV9

DNA: TGTGCCAGCAGTTATGGAGGGGCTGGAAACACCATATATTTT
CDR3: CASSYGGAGNTIYF
D: -
size: -
J: TRBJ1-3
V: TRBV6-5

DNA: TGTGCCAGCAGCTTAGCCCCCTGGACAGGGAAGAATGAAAAACTGTTTTTT
CDR3: CASSLAPWTGKNEKLFF
D: TRBD1
size: -
J: TRBJ1-4
V: TRBV11-2

DNA: TGTGCCAGCAGCCGGACAGGCTATAATTCACCCCTCCACTTT
CDR3: CASSRTGYNSPLHF
D: TRBD1
size: -
J: TRBJ1-6
V: TRBV5-8

DNA: TGTGCCAGCACAAATTACAGGGGTGCGAACACTGAAGCTTTCTTT
CDR3: CASTNYRGANTEAFF
D: TRBD1
size: -
J: TRBJ1-1
V: TRBV28

DNA: TGCGCCAGCAGCGATCCCGGGACTGGACAAGAGACCCAGTACTTC
CDR3: CASSDPGTGQETQYF
D: -
size: -
J: TRBJ2-5
V: TRBV5-1

DNA: TGTGCCAGCAGCAAACAGGGGGTAAGGGAAAAACTGTTTTTT
CDR3: CASSKQGVREKLFF
D: TRBD1
size: -
J: TRBJ1-4
V: TRBV5-4

DNA: TGTGCCAGTAGTACAGGGGAGATTAATGAAAAACTGTTTTTT
CDR3: CASSTGEINEKLFF
D: -
size: -
J: TRBJ1-4
V: TRBV19

DNA: TGTGCCAGCAGCTTAGGCAGGTCTAATGAAAAACTGTTTTTT
CDR3: CASSLGRSNEKLFF
D: -
size: -
J: TRBJ1-4
V: TRBV11-2

DNA: TGTGCCAGCAGTTATCACACTAGCGGGGACAATGAGCAGTTCTTC
CDR3: CASSYHTSGDNEQFF
D: TRBD2
size: -
J: TRBJ2-1
V: TRBV6-5

DNA: TGTGCCAGCAGACTACCAGGGGCTCCCCAAGAGACCCAGTACTTC
CDR3: CASRLPGAPQETQYF
D: -
size: -
J: TRBJ2-5
V: TRBV6-5

DNA: TGTGCCTGGAGAGAGGACAGGGGGTTCGATGAGCAGTTCTTC
CDR3: CAWREDRGFDEQFF
D: TRBD1
size: -
J: TRBJ2-1
V: TRBV30

DNA: TGTGCCTCTCAGAGGACAGTGAGCACAGATACGCAGTATTTT
CDR3: CASQRTVSTDTQYF
D: -
size: few
J: TRBJ2-3
V: TRBV7-9

DNA: TGCGCCAGCAGTGAGTCAGGGGGCGCGAATGGCTACACCTTC
CDR3: CASSESGGANGYTF
D: TRBD1
size: once
J: TRBJ1-2
V: TRBV10-2

DNA: TGTGCCAGCAGCAAACCAGGTGAGGGTGGGGCCAACGTCCTGACTTTC
CDR3: CASSKPGEGGANVLTF
D: -
size: -
J: TRBJ2-6
V: TRBV21-1

DNA: TGTGCCAGCAGGGGAGGTACTGAAGCTTTCTTT
CDR3: CASRGGTEAFF
D: -
size: -
J: TRBJ1-1
V: TRBV6-5

DNA: TGTGCCAGCAGTCCCCACGGGGGGGCGTATCTCACCGGGGAGCTGTTTTTT
CDR3: CASSPHGGAYLTGELFF
D: TRBD2
size: -
J: TRBJ2-2
V: TRBV6-6

DNA: TGTGCCAGCAGCTTCAGGGGCCCTATGAACACTGAAGCTTTCTTT
CDR3: CASSFRGPMNTEAFF
D: -
size: -
J: TRBJ1-1
V: TRBV7-2

DNA: TGTGCCAGCAGCTTAGTTGGGGGCAGGAACACTGAAGCTTTCTTT
CDR3: CASSLVGGRNTEAFF
D: -
size: -
J: TRBJ1-1
V: TRBV7-9

DNA: TGTGCCAGCAGCCGCCGACGTCAGGGGAATTCACCCCTCCACTTT
CDR3: CASSRRRQGNSPLHF
D: -
size: -
J: TRBJ1-6
V: TRBV4-2

DNA: TGTGCCAGCAGTTTCGGCGCGGCCTCCTACGAGCAGTACTTC
CDR3: CASSFGAASYEQYF
D: -
size: -
J: TRBJ2-7
V: TRBV28

DNA: TGTGCCAGCAGCCGGGGCCGTAGCGGGGGGGCGAGGACCGGGGAGCTGTTTTTT
CDR3: CASSRGRSGGARTGELFF
D: TRBD2
size: once
J: TRBJ2-2
V: TRBV4-2

DNA: TGTGCCAGCAGCCTTGGGGAGGGGTTTAGGGGCTACACCTTC
CDR3: CASSLGEGFRGYTF
D: -
size: few
J: TRBJ1-2
V: TRBV3-1/TRBV3-2

DNA: TGCGCCAGCAGCCAACAGGGGGCAGATACGCAGTATTTT
CDR3: CASSQQGADTQYF
D: TRBD1
size: -
J: TRBJ2-3
V: TRBV4-1

DNA: TGTGCCAGCAGTTACTCTGGTCAGAACTATGGCTACACCTTC
CDR3: CASSYSGQNYGYTF
D: -
size: -
J: TRBJ1-2
V: TRBV6-5

DNA: TGTGCCAGCAGCTCAACAGGGCTGGAGAGCACTGAAGCTTTCTTT
CDR3: CASSSTGLESTEAFF
D: -
size: -
J: TRBJ1-1
V: TRBV7-9

DNA: TGTGCCAGCAGCTTCACCGTGGACAGCCACAATGAGCAGTTCTTC
CDR3: CASSFTVDSHNEQFF
D: -
size: -
J: TRBJ2-1
V: TRBV13

DNA: TGTGCCAGCAGCAGGGGGCTTGGGAATGGCTACACCTTC
CDR3: CASSRGLGNGYTF
D: TRBD1
size: -
J: TRBJ1-2
V: TRBV19

DNA: TGCGCCAGCAGCTGGAGGGGCGGCAACACTGAAGCTTTCTTT
CDR3: CASSWRGGNTEAFF
D: -
size: -
J: TRBJ1-1
V: TRBV4-1

DNA: TGTGCCACCAGCTCTAGCGGGGGACCAAGGGAGACCCAGTACTTC
CDR3: CATSSSGGPRETQYF
D: TRBD2
size: -
J: TRBJ2-5
V: TRBV24-1

DNA: TGTGCCAGCAGTGAGCGGGGGGACACAGATACGCAGTATTTT
CDR3: CASSERGDTDTQYF
D: TRBD2
size: few
J: TRBJ2-3
V: TRBV6-4

DNA: TGTGCCAGCAGGACGAGACAGGATACTAACTATGGCTACACCTTC
CDR3: CASRTRQDTNYGYTF
D: -
size: once
J: TRBJ1-2
V: TRBV27

DNA: TGTGCCAGCAGCGTCGGGATCTCTGGAAACACCATATATTTT
CDR3: CASSVGISGNTIYF
D: -
size: -
J: TRBJ1-3
V: TRBV9

DNA: TGTGCCAGCTCCCTATTCTGGTCTGGAAACACCATATATTTT
CDR3: CASSLFWSGNTIYF
D: -
size: -
J: TRBJ1-3
V: TRBV6-5

DNA: TGTGCCAGCAGCTTGGACAGGAGCAATCAGCCCCAGCATTTT
CDR3: CASSLDRSNQPQHF
D: TRBD1
size: -
J: TRBJ1-5
V: TRBV11-2

DNA: TGTGCCAGCAGCTTGAATGCGGGCGCGAACACTGAAGCTTTCTTT
CDR3: CASSLNAGANTEAFF
D: -
size: -
J: TRBJ1-1
V: TRBV5-4

DNA: TGCGCCAGCAACCCCGGGGAGCTAGCCCCAGGTCGGGAGCAGTTCTTC
CDR3: CASNPGELAPGREQFF
D: -
size: -
J: TRBJ2-1
V: TRBV5-1